Given below is one T cell receptor (beta chain) in context. The data were obtained in a study of cytomegalovirus exposure and HLA in healthy donors. Trimming left V 4 bases short and J 2 bases short, with 8 bases between. The CDR3 spans 13 residues. In germline, CDR1 is ENHRY, CDR2 SYGVKD. PCR primers comprised 60 Vbeta and 13 Jbeta primers. The repertoire was sequenced with immunoSEQ multiplex PCR; TCRdb's copy has only in-frame clones and lacks some. The sample records some 150,000 clones, approximately 80% being singletons. Sequenced: PBMCs. This TCR derives from a middle-aged man in good health and CMV-seronegative. The chain couples TRBV10-3 to TRBJ2-5; D remains unclear. CDR3 sequence reads: CAISVELQETQYF. The DNA for the CDR3 is TGTGCCATCAGTGTGGAGCTACAAGAGACCCAGTACTTC.